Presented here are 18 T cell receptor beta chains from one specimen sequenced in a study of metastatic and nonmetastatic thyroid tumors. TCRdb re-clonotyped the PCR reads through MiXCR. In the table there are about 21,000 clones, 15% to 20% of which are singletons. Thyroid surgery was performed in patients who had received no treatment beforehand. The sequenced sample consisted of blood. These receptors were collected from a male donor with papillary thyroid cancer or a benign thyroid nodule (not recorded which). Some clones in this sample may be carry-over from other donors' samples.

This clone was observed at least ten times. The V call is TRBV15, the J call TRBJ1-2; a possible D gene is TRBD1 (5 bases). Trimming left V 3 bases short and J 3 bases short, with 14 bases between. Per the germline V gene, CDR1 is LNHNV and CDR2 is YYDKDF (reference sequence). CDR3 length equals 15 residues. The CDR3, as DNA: TGTGCCACCAGCAGGGACATACCCATCTACTATGGCTACACCTTC. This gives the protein CATSRDIPIYYGYTF.

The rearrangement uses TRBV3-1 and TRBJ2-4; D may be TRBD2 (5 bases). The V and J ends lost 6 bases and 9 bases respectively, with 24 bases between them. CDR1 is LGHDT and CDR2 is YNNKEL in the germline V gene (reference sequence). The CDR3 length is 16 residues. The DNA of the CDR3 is TGTGCCAGCAGAGTACCGTCCGTGAGGAGCGAGGGCATTCAGTACTTC. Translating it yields CASRVPSVRSEGIQYF.

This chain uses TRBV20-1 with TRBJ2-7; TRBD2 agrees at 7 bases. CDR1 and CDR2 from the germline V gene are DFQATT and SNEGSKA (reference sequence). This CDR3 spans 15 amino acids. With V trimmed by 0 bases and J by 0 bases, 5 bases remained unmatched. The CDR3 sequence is CSARDLRGSSYEQYF. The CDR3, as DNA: TGCAGTGCTAGAGATTTGCGGGGGAGCTCCTACGAGCAGTACTTC.

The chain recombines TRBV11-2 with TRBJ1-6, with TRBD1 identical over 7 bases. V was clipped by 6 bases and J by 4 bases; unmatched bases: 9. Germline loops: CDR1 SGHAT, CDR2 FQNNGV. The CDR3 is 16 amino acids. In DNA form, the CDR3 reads TGTGCCAGCAGTCCTACAGGGGTTCGGTATAATTCACCCCTCCACTTT. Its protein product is CASSPTGVRYNSPLHF. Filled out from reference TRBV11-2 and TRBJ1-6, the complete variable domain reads EAGVAQSPRYKIIEKRQSVAFWCNPISGHATLYWYQQILGQGPKLLIQFQNNGVVDDSQLPKDRFSAERLKGVDSTLKIQPAKLEDSAVYLCASSPTGVRYNSPLHFGNGTRLTVT.

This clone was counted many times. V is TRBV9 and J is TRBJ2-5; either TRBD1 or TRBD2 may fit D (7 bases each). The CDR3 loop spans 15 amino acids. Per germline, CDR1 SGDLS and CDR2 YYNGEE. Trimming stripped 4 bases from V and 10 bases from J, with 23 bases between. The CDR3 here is CASSFRDTPGGGQYF. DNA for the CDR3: TGTGCCAGCAGCTTCCGGGACACCCCAGGGGGGGGCCAGTACTTC.

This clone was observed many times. The CDR3 nucleotides are TGCAGCGTGGCGGACAGGTCGAACACCGGGGAGCTGTTTTTT. The encoded protein is CSVADRSNTGELFF. The rearrangement links TRBV29-1 to TRBJ2-2; 7 bases agree with TRBD1. V trimming: 6 bases; J trimming: 0 bases; junction bases outside the gene matches: 4. Per the germline V gene, CDR1 is SQVTM and CDR2 is ANQGSEA. This CDR3 has 14 residues.

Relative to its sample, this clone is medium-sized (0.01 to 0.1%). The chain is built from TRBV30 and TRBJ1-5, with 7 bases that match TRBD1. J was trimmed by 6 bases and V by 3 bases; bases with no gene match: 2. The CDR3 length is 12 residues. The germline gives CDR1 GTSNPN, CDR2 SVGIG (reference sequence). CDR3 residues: CAWRRGLQPQHF. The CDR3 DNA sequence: TGTGCCTGGAGGAGGGGGCTTCAGCCCCAGCATTTT.

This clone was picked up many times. This CDR3 reads CSVEEKGVGYTF. For the CDR3, the DNA is TGCAGCGTTGAAGAAAAAGGGGTTGGCTACACCTTC. The V call is TRBV29-1, the J call TRBJ1-2; D might be TRBD1 (5 bases). The ends were cut back, 0 bases at V and 7 bases at J, with 9 bases in the middle. Germline V gene lookup returns CDR1 SQVTM and CDR2 ANQGSEA. This CDR3 is built from 12 residues.

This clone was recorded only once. Written as DNA, the CDR3 is TGTGCCAGCAGACCAGGGGGGAACCCCTACGAGCAGTACTTC. It translates to CASRPGGNPYEQYF. The chain employs TRBV7-3 and TRBJ2-7, with D perhaps matching TRBD1 (7 bases). Between the trimmed V and J ends, which lost 6 bases and 2 bases, there was a span of 14 bases. CDR1 is SGHTA, CDR2 FQGTGA, per germline. The length of the CDR3 is 14 residues. Filled out from reference TRBV7-3 and TRBJ2-7, the complete variable domain reads GAGVSQTPSNKVTEKGKYVELRCDPISGHTALYWYRQSLGQGPEFLIYFQGTGAADDSGLPNDRFFAVRPEGSVSTLKIQRTERGDSAVYLCASRPGGNPYEQYFGPGTRLTVT.

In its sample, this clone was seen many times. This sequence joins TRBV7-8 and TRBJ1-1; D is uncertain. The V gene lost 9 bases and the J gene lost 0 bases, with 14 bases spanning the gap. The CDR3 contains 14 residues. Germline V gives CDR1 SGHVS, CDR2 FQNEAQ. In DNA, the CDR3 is TGTGCCAGTTTTACAGTTCTCATGAACACTGAAGCTTTCTTT. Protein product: CASFTVLMNTEAFF. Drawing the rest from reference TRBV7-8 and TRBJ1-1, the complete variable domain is GAGVSQSPRYKVAKRGQDVALRCDPISGHVSLFWYQQALGQGPEFLTYFQNEAQLDKSGLPSDRFFAERPEGSVSTLKIQRTQQEDSAVYLCASFTVLMNTEAFFGQGTRLTVV.

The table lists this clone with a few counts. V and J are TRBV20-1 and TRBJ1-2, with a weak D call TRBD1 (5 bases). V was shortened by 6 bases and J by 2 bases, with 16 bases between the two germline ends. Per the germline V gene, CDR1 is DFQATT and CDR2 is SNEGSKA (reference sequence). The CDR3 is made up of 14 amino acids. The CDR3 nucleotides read TGCAGTGCCGAGAGGGGCGGACCCAACTATGGCTACACCTTC. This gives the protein CSAERGGPNYGYTF.

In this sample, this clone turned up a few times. The CDR3 coding sequence is TGTGCCAGCAGTGAATGGGGGGCGCGTCTCGAGCAGTACTTC. Its protein is CASSEWGARLEQYF. This chain connects TRBV6-1 to TRBJ2-7; D may correspond to TRBD1 or TRBD2 (6 bases each). V dropped 2 bases and J dropped 6 bases, with 14 bases sitting between them. CDR1 and CDR2 (germline): MNHNS, SASEGT. This CDR3 contains 14 residues.

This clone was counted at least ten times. The CDR3 sequence is CASSLGRRENTGELFF. CDR3 DNA: TGTGCCAGCAGCTTAGGCCGGCGAGAGAACACCGGGGAGCTGTTTTTT. The chain employs TRBV7-8 and TRBJ2-2; D unclear. Germline V gene sequence: CDR1 SGHVS, CDR2 FQNEAQ. The V and J ends lost 1 base and 1 base respectively, with 10 bases between them. The CDR3 totals 16 residues.

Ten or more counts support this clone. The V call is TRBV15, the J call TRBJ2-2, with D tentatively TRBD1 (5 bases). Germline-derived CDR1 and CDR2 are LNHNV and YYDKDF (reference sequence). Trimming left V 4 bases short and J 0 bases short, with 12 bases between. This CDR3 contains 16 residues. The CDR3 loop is CATSKGAAPNTGELFF. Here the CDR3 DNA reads TGTGCCACCAGCAAAGGGGCAGCCCCGAACACCGGGGAGCTGTTTTTT.

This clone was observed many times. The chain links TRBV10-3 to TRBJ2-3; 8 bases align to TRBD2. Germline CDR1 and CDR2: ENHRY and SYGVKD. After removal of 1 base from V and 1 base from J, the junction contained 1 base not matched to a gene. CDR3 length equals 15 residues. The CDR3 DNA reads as TGTGCCATCAGTGAGTACGGGAGGGGCACAGATACGCAGTATTTT. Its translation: CAISEYGRGTDTQYF.

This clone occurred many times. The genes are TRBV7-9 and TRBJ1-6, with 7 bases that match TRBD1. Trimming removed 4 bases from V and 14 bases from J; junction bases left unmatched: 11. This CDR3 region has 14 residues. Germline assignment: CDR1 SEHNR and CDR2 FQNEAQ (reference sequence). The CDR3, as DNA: TGTGCCAGCAGCTCGAGGCAGGGGGGGGATTCCCTCCACTTT. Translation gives CASSSRQGGDSLHF.

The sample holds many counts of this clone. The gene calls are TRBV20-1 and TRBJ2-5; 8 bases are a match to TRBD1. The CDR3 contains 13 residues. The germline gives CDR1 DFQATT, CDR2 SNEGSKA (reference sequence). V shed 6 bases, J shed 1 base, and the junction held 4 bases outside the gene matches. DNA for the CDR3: TGCAGTGCCTACGGGACAGGCCAAGAGACCCAGTACTTC. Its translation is CSAYGTGQETQYF.

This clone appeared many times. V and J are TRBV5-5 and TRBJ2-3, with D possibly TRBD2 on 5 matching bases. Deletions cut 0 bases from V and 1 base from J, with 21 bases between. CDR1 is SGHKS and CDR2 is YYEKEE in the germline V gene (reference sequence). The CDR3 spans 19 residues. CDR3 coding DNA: TGTGCCAGCAGCTTGGATGTTCTATCTTGGAGGCCTGGCACAGATACGCAGTATTTT. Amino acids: CASSLDVLSWRPGTDTQYF.